A single TCR beta chain is shown here with its context. Its antigen is currently unknown. With a much larger clone just one base away, this may be a read error. CDR3 regions of TCR beta were amplified from RNA transcripts. RT-PCR with HTBI primers came first, then second-round multiplex PCR. TCRdb reprocessed the multiplex PCR reads with MiXCR, giving one entry per CDR3 protein. This table has about 700,000 distinct CDR3 sequences, about 41% appearing once. The CDR3 extends over 14 amino acids. CDR1 and CDR2 from the germline V gene are DFQATT and SNEGSKA (reference sequence). The sample comes from a study of Graves' ophthalmopathy and Graves' hyperthyroidism. Findings of the study overall: Appearing in blood as well were most expanded thyroid clonotypes above 0.001 frequency.

The chain combines TRBV20-1 with TRBJ2-5; perhaps TRBD1 as D (5 bases). The sequencing sample was made of peripheral blood. This receptor was taken from an adult man with Graves' ophthalmopathy. The CDR3 DNA reads TGCAGTGCCCGAAGCAGGGATCAGCAAGAGACCCAGTGCTTC. Translating gives CSARSRDQQETQCF.